These 18 T cell receptor beta chains originate from one sample sequenced in a study of cytomegalovirus exposure and HLA in healthy donors. The PCR used 60 Vbeta and 13 Jbeta primers. Sequencing used immunoSEQ multiplex PCR; TCRdb keeps in-frame clones, though not all of them. The sample has more than 100,000 clones. Sequenced input: PBMCs. The receptors stem from a woman aged 40 to 49 in good health and CMV-seronegative.

The chain joins TRBV7-2 to TRBJ1-5; D not certain. The V gene lost 1 base and the J gene lost 6 bases, with 7 bases spanning the gap. The CDR3 runs 13 residues. Looked up from germline, CDR1 is SGHTA and CDR2 is FQGNSA. For the CDR3, the DNA is TGTGCCAGCAGCTTAGGCTACTCTCAGCCCCAGCATTTT. Translation gives CASSLGYSQPQHF.

The chain is built from TRBV27 and TRBJ2-1, with 10 positions matching TRBD2. CDR1 and CDR2 (germline): MNHEY, SMNVEV (reference sequence). Trimming removed 6 bases from V and 5 bases from J; junction bases left unmatched: 4. CDR3 size: 14 residues. The CDR3 DNA follows: TGTGCCAGCAGCCTACTAGCGGGAAACAATGAGCAGTTCTTC. Protein sequence: CASSLLAGNNEQFF.

The genes are TRBV7-2 and TRBJ2-1; D not certain. The CDR3 contains 13 residues. Trimming removed 1 base at V and 8 bases at J, with 9 bases between. CDR1 is SGHTA, CDR2 FQGNSA, per germline. In DNA, the CDR3 is TGTGCCAGCAGCTTAGGTCTCCCTGATGAGCAGTTCTTC. Translated, it gives CASSLGLPDEQFF.

The chain joins TRBV7-3 to TRBJ2-3; D is ambiguous. The length of the CDR3 is 13 residues. CDR1 SGHTA and CDR2 FQGTGA come from the germline V gene. V gave up 3 bases and J gave up 2 bases, with 6 bases separating them. In nucleotides, the CDR3 is TGTGCCAGCAGCTTCGGTGACACAGATACGCAGTATTTT. It encodes CASSFGDTDTQYF.

V gene TRBV6-5 combines with J gene TRBJ1-5; D possibly corresponds to TRBD1 (6 bases). From germline, CDR1 is MNHEY and CDR2 SVGAGI. The CDR3 sequence is 14 residues long. The germline V and J ends were trimmed by 5 bases and 7 bases, with 15 bases remaining between them. CDR3 nucleotides: TGTGCCAGCAGTACCAACAGGGATGGGCAGCCCCAGCATTTT. Translation: CASSTNRDGQPQHF.

The chain links TRBV9 to TRBJ1-4; a weak D match, TRBD1 (6 bases). Trimming pared 4 bases from V and 8 bases from J, leaving 12 bases between. CDR1 and CDR2 (germline): SGDLS, YYNGEE. This CDR3 has 13 residues. CDR3 sequence (DNA): TGTGCCAGCAGCCCCAGCCAGGGGGAAAAACTGTTTTTT. Translation gives CASSPSQGEKLFF.

V usage is TRBV6-1 and J usage is TRBJ1-2; D not certain. Trimming cost V 4 bases and J 8 bases, with 14 bases left between them. The germline CDR1 and CDR2 sequences are MNHNS and SASEGT. The CDR3 is 13 amino acids. The DNA of the CDR3 is TGTGCCAGCAGTGGTCGAAGTGTGAGGGGCTACACCTTC. Translation gives CASSGRSVRGYTF.

The chain employs TRBV11-2 and TRBJ2-3; 8 nucleotides match TRBD2. This CDR3 contains 14 residues. V trimming: 5 bases; J trimming: 6 bases; junction bases outside the gene matches: 7. CDR1 and CDR2 (germline): SGHAT, FQNNGV. The CDR3 sequence is CASSLSGGGDTQYF. CDR3 DNA: TGTGCCAGCAGCCTCAGCGGGGGAGGGGATACGCAGTATTTT.

As to this clone: Other DNA sequences in the sample encode the same CDR3. The chain carries TRBV6-5 and TRBJ1-1, with D possibly TRBD1 on 5 matching bases. The germline CDR1 and CDR2 sequences are MNHEY and SVGAGI. V shed 2 bases and J shed 2 bases, with 6 bases lying between them. This CDR3 region has 13 residues. CDR3 in amino acids: CASSYRGNTEAFF. The DNA for the CDR3 is TGTGCCAGCAGTTACAGGGGAAACACTGAAGCTTTCTTT.

The rearrangement joins TRBV28 to TRBJ1-3; D is unclear. The CDR3 has 14 amino acids. Trimming pared 5 bases from V and 4 bases from J, leaving 12 bases between. Germline assignment: CDR1 MDHEN and CDR2 SYDVKM. The CDR3 DNA is TGTGCCAGCAGTATTCCCGGGGAAGGAAACACCATATATTTT. Amino acids: CASSIPGEGNTIYF.

The chain uses TRBV5-1 and TRBJ2-2, with 10 bases identical to TRBD2. V was clipped by 3 bases and J by 4 bases; unmatched bases: 9. In germline, CDR1 is SGHRS, CDR2 YFSETQ. CDR3 size: 17 residues. In DNA form, the CDR3 reads TGCGCCAGCAGCTCCCGCCGAGCGGGGGGGGGCACCGGGGAGCTGTTTTTT. Its translation: CASSSRRAGGGTGELFF.

The rearrangement uses TRBV18 and TRBJ2-1, with 9 bases fitting TRBD1. V lost 1 base to trimming and J lost 4 bases; unmatched junction nucleotides: 2. Germline CDR1 reads KGHSH; CDR2 reads LQKENI. The CDR3 length is 15 residues. CDR3 DNA sequence: TGTGCCAGCTCACCACGGGACAGGGATTACAATGAGCAGTTCTTC. As protein: CASSPRDRDYNEQFF.

The chain links TRBV19 to TRBJ1-2; 7 bases align to TRBD1. The germline V gene encodes CDR1 LNHDA and CDR2 SQIVND (reference sequence). V shed 6 bases, J shed 8 bases, and the junction held 0 bases outside the gene matches. CDR3 length equals 10 residues. The CDR3: CASRGQGYTF. The CDR3 DNA is TGTGCCAGTAGGGGACAGGGCTACACCTTC.

This rearrangement joins TRBV2 to TRBJ2-5; TRBD1 might be the D (6 bases). V gave up 7 bases and J gave up 1 base, with 10 bases separating them. Germline-derived CDR1 and CDR2 are SNHLY and FYNNEI. The CDR3 totals 13 residues. The CDR3 DNA reads TGTGCCAGCACCCTGGACAGCCAAGAGACCCAGTACTTC. It encodes CASTLDSQETQYF.

The gene calls are TRBV7-2 and TRBJ1-2; tentatively, D is TRBD1 (6 bases). Germline V gives CDR1 SGHTA, CDR2 FQGNSA. Trimming took off 5 bases at V and 7 bases at J, with 14 bases between the two ends. This CDR3 region has 13 residues. In nucleotides, the CDR3 is TGTGCCAGCAGCCCGGGGGGCATCGGTGGCTACACCTTC. Its protein product is CASSPGGIGGYTF.

The V gene is TRBV7-2, the J gene TRBJ2-3, with unresolved D. The CDR3 runs to 12 residues. V was shortened by 5 bases and J by 2 bases, with 5 bases between the two germline ends. Germline V gene sequence: CDR1 SGHTA, CDR2 FQGNSA. CDR3 DNA sequence: TGTGCCAGCAGCCCCTACACAGATACGCAGTATTTT. It translates to CASSPYTDTQYF.

The chain combines TRBV28 with TRBJ2-2, with 14 bases aligning to TRBD2. The CDR3 sequence is 16 residues long. The junction had 5 bases not matched to a gene; V was cut back by 11 bases and J by 0 bases. CDR1 and CDR2 from the germline V gene are MDHEN and SYDVKM. CDR3 protein: CAGAGLAGANTGELFF. The CDR3, as DNA: TGTGCCGGGGCGGGACTAGCGGGGGCGAACACCGGGGAGCTGTTTTTT. The full variable domain, completed using reference TRBV28 and TRBJ2-2, is DVKVTQSSRYLVKRTGEKVFLECVQDMDHENMFWYRQDPGLGLRLIYFSYDVKMKEKGDIPEGYSVSREKKERFSLILESASTNQTSMYLCAGAGLAGANTGELFFGEGSRLTVL.

The chain employs TRBV14 and TRBJ2-7, with 9 bases lining up with TRBD1. Germline V CDR1 and CDR2: SGHDN, FVKESK. The CDR3 is 15 amino acids. Trimming removed 2 bases from V and 5 bases from J; junction bases left unmatched: 7. CDR3 protein: CASSQLGTGQDEQYF. CDR3 sequence (DNA): TGTGCCAGCAGCCAACTCGGGACAGGGCAGGACGAGCAGTACTTC.